These 14 T cell receptor beta chains originate from one sample sequenced in a study of blood T cell repertoires in COVID-19. Measured with immunoSEQ multiplex PCR; TCRdb has only the in-frame clones, and not every one. Counted here are roughly 80,000 clones, approximately 90% occurring once; the ten biggest clones make up approximately 2.8%. Sequenced: peripheral blood. The receptor source for this set is a man between 50 and 59 years old with COVID-19, enrolled during active disease.

The CDR3 is CASSPPSGAGLYQETQYF. In DNA form, the CDR3 reads TGTGCCAGCTCACCACCGTCCGGTGCGGGACTGTACCAAGAGACCCAGTACTTC. The chain carries TRBV18 and TRBJ2-5, with TRBD2 as a possible D gene (6 bases). The CDR3 contains 18 residues. V was cut by 0 bases and J by 0 bases, with 17 bases left in between. Germline V gene lookup returns CDR1 KGHSH and CDR2 LQKENI.

The chain employs TRBV5-4 and TRBJ2-2; 10 bases line up with TRBD2. CDR3 size: 17 residues. V dropped 0 bases and J dropped 2; count of bases not matched to a gene: 4. Germline V gives CDR1 SGHNT, CDR2 YYREEE (reference sequence). The CDR3 is CASSLARTSGNTGELFF. In DNA form, the CDR3 reads TGTGCCAGCAGCTTGGCCAGGACTAGCGGAAACACCGGGGAGCTGTTTTTT.

A single count supports this clone. The CDR3 region has the DNA TGTGCCAGCAGCTTAGAAGGGGTATTCTATGGCTACACCTTC. It codes for CASSLEGVFYGYTF. The V call is TRBV7-9, the J call TRBJ1-2; D is perhaps TRBD1 (5 bases). V dropped 1 base and J dropped 4 bases, with 10 bases sitting between them. CDR1 is SEHNR and CDR2 is FQNEAQ in the germline V gene (reference sequence). This CDR3 has 14 residues.

The chain recombines TRBV18 with TRBJ2-7; tentatively, D is TRBD1 (6 bases). The CDR3 has 12 amino acids. Trimming stripped 3 bases from V and 4 bases from J, with 7 bases between. Germline values: CDR1 KGHSH, CDR2 LQKENI. CDR3 sequence reads: CASSPDSYEQYV. Written as DNA, the CDR3 is TGTGCCAGCTCACCGGACAGTTACGAGCAGTACGTC.

This clone was recorded a few times. V gene TRBV19 combines with J gene TRBJ2-2; D call uncertain. The CDR3 is 15 amino acids. Germline loops: CDR1 LNHDA, CDR2 SQIVND (reference sequence). The V end was cut by 6 bases, the J end by 8 bases, with 19 bases between. DNA of the CDR3: TGTGCCAGTAGCCAGACGGCGGTCTCGGCGGGGGAGCTGTTTTTT. It yields the protein CASSQTAVSAGELFF.

The V and J genes are TRBV9 and TRBJ2-7, with TRBD1 identical over 8 bases. The germline gives CDR1 SGDLS, CDR2 YYNGEE. After removal of 4 bases from V and 2 bases from J, the junction contained 11 bases not matched to a gene. The CDR3 has 16 residues. The DNA of the CDR3 is TGTGCCAGCAGCCTCACCTCCGGGACAGGACCCTACGAGCAGTACTTC. Protein product: CASSLTSGTGPYEQYF.

This clone appeared a single time. The chain couples TRBV4-1 to TRBJ1-2; 10 bases fit TRBD1. Germline V gene data show CDR1 as MGHRA and CDR2 as YSYEKL. The J segment lost 0 bases and the V segment lost 4 bases, leaving 8 bases of the junction unmatched. This CDR3 contains 17 residues. The CDR3 reads CASSPLTGGASNYGYTF. The CDR3 DNA sequence: TGCGCCAGCAGCCCCTTGACAGGGGGCGCTTCTAACTATGGCTACACCTTC.

This sequence joins TRBV6-2 or TRBV6-3 and TRBJ1-4; D call uncertain. The germline V gene encodes CDR1 MNHEY and CDR2 SVGEGT. V shed 5 bases and J shed 4 bases, with 20 bases lying between them. The CDR3 has 17 amino acids. This chain's CDR3 is CASSPGRRGSSNEKLFF. CDR3 nucleotides: TGTGCCAGCAGTCCAGGACGCCGGGGTTCTAGTAATGAAAAACTGTTTTTT.

V is TRBV7-9 and J is TRBJ2-6, with 7 nucleotides matching TRBD1. Trimming cost V 5 bases and J 2 bases; bases outside gene matches: 3. The CDR3 runs 15 residues. The germline V gene encodes CDR1 SEHNR and CDR2 FQNEAQ (reference sequence). The CDR3 DNA follows: TGTGCCAGCAGCGCGCAGGGGGCTGGGGCCAACGTCCTGACTTTC. This gives the protein CASSAQGAGANVLTF.

J is TRBJ1-2 and V is TRBV20-1; possibly TRBD1 for D (5 bases). The CDR3 is 15 residues long. CDR1 is DFQATT and CDR2 is SNEGSKA in the germline V gene (reference sequence). The V end was cut by 3 bases, the J end by 5 bases, with 19 bases between. The CDR3, as DNA: TGCAGTGCTAGTATGCGTTGGGGGGGATCTTATGGCTACACCTTC. Translating it yields CSASMRWGGSYGYTF.

The V gene is TRBV4-3, the J gene TRBJ1-5; the match to TRBD1 covers 7 bases. V lost 0 bases, J lost 4 bases, and 12 bases stayed unmatched. From germline, CDR1 is LGHNA and CDR2 YSLEER. CDR3 length: 18 amino acids. The CDR3 here is CASSQDRSVQGINQPQHF. CDR3 nucleotides: TGCGCCAGCAGCCAAGATCGTTCCGTACAGGGGATAAATCAGCCCCAGCATTTT.

V and J are TRBV5-1 and TRBJ2-1; 10 bases map to TRBD2. With V trimmed by 4 bases and J by 11 bases, 6 bases remained unmatched. This CDR3 is built from 13 residues. Germline CDR1 is SGHRS and CDR2 is YFSETQ. Here the CDR3 reads CASSPGLADKQFF. Here the CDR3 DNA reads TGCGCCAGCAGCCCCGGACTAGCGGACAAGCAGTTCTTC.

The CDR3: CASRRDRGTGELFF. The CDR3 DNA follows: TGTGCCAGTAGACGGGACAGGGGCACCGGGGAGCTGTTTTTT. The V and J genes are TRBV7-2 and TRBJ2-2, with TRBD1 identical over 10 bases. CDR1 and CDR2 from the germline V gene are SGHTA and FQGNSA. The CDR3 is 14 amino acids. Trimming at V came to 9 bases and at J to 4 bases, leaving 5 bases not matched to a gene.

This CDR3 reads CASSSIDRWAEAFF. The CDR3 bases are TGTGCCAGCAGTTCAATCGACAGGTGGGCTGAAGCTTTCTTT. The V call is TRBV6-4, the J call TRBJ1-1; possible D gene TRBD1, 6 bases. Deletions cut 5 bases from V and 6 bases from J, with 16 bases between. Germline V gene data show CDR1 as MRHNA and CDR2 as SNTAGT. The length of the CDR3 is 14 residues.